This T cell receptor beta chain comes out of a study of OX40 agonist ivuxolimab in advanced cancers. Study information: Each dose-escalation patient presented with hepatocellular carcinoma, melanoma, renal cell or head and neck cancer. Broader study findings: Patients with a partial response at 0.1-3.0 mg/kg had among the lowest clonal expansion.

Using immunoSEQ multiplex PCR, the repertoire was profiled, and TCRdb retains in-frame clones only, with some absent. The sample carries fewer than 70,000 clones, approximately 89% recorded once. About this clone: No antigen is known for it.

Germline V CDR1 and CDR2: SGHTA, FQGNSA. Trimming removed 2 bases at V and 0 bases at J, with 8 bases between. The CDR3 runs 16 residues. The material was CD4+ or CD8+ T cells sorted from blood, obtained in a trial of the OX40 agonist ivuxolimab. The TCR originated in an adult with an advanced solid tumor such as melanoma, head and neck, liver or kidney cancer. This chain links TRBV7-2 with TRBJ1-6; D gene unclear. The CDR3 spells CASSLRADSYNSPLHF. CDR3 bases: TGTGCCAGCAGCTTAAGGGCCGACTCCTATAATTCACCCCTCCACTTT. The entire variable domain, with the rest obtained from reference TRBV7-2 and TRBJ1-6, is as follows: GAGVSQSPSNKVTEKGKDVELRCDPISGHTALYWYRQSLGQGLEFLIYFQGNSAPDKSGLPSDRFSAERTGGSVSTLTIQRTQQEDSAVYLCASSLRADSYNSPLHFGNGTRLTVT.